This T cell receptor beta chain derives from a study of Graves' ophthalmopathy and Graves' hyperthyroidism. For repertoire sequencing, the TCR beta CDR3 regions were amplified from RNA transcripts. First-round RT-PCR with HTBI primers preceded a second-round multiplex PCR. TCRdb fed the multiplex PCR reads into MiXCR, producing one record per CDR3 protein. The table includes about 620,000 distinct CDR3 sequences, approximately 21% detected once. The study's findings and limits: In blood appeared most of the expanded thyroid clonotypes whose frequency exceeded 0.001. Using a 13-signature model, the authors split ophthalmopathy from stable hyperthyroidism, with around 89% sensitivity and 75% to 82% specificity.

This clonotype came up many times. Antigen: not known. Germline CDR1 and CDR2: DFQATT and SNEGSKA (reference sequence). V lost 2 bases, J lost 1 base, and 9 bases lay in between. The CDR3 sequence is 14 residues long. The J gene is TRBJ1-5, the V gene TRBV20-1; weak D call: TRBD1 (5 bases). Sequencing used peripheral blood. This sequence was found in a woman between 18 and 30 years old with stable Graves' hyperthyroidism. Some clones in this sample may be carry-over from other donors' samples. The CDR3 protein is CSARTGGSNQPQHF. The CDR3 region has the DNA TGCAGTGCTAGAACGGGGGGGAGCAATCAGCCCCAGCATTTT.